This entry is about one T cell receptor (beta chain). This entry comes from a study of blood T cell repertoires in COVID-19. Study-level background: PBMCs, B-cell-depleted T cells, or T cells were the source of the cDNA or gDNA that made up the material.

Authors' processing steps: It was from reference gene primer amplification that nucleated cell counts were estimated. The repertoire was sequenced with immunoSEQ multiplex PCR; TCRdb's copy has only in-frame clones and lacks some. V and J calls and clone size come straight from that table; D and trimming were deduced from the DNA. This sample has 65,000 to 75,000 clones, with roughly 70% found just once. The length of the CDR3 is 15 residues. J lost 3 bases, V lost 4 bases, and 3 bases had no gene match. In germline, CDR1 is PRHDT, CDR2 FYEKMQ (reference sequence). The sequence was obtained from a man between 65 and 80 years old with acute or convalescent COVID-19. The sequencing input was peripheral blood. The rearrangement uses TRBV13 and TRBJ2-3; 11 bases align to TRBD2. CDR3 region: CASSSIAGGTDTQYF. Written as DNA, the CDR3 is TGTGCCAGCAGCTCGATAGCGGGAGGGACAGATACGCAGTATTTT.